Presented here are 2 T cell receptor beta chains from one specimen sequenced in a study of monozygotic twins with inflammatory bowel disease. TCRdb re-called the 5' RACE reads and gives one entry per CDR3 protein, without DNA. This listing includes approximately 380,000 distinct CDR3 sequences. Input material: blood. These receptor sequences come from a human donor with ulcerative colitis or Crohn's disease, or a healthy co-twin of an affected twin (not recorded which).

The chain uses TRBV3-1 and TRBJ2-1; without DNA, the TCRdb call of TRBD2 cannot be checked. Germline V gene sequence: CDR1 LGHDT, CDR2 YNNKEL (reference sequence). The CDR3 is 15 amino acids. CDR3 amino acids: CASSQGFPPRNEQFF.

This chain joins TRBV7-9 and TRBJ2-1; the D call of TRBD2 rests on TCRdb alone, since no DNA is present to check it. This CDR3 is built from 15 residues. Germline CDR1 and CDR2: SEHNR and FQNEAQ (reference sequence). The CDR3 spells CASSLQGRAYNEQFF.